Listed below are T cell receptor beta chains from one sample, sequenced in a study of beta chain features in type 1 diabetes. Data came from immunoSEQ multiplex PCR; TCRdb stores just in-frame clones and leaves some out. The sample contains almost 350,000 clones, about a tenth of which appear only once. The source material was central memory CD4+ T cells from blood. These receptors all come from a man aged 25 to 40 with type 1 diabetes. The conserved cysteine and the conserved F or W are not part of the CDR3 here. Each record gives: clone size, D gene, CDR3 length, V gene, J gene, CDR3 protein. The D gene is left open where the match is weak. Not every row has a clone size; where given, it reads once, few, many or a size class.

few	NA	13	TRBV21-1	TRBJ1-2	ASSKLRRKGYGYT
few	TRBD1	12	TRBV19	TRBJ2-7	ASSITGGSYEQY
NA	TRBD1	13	TRBV7-2	TRBJ1-2	ASSSQGQENYGYT
NA	NA	12	TRBV9	TRBJ2-2	ASSARSGSGELF
few	NA	12	TRBV6-5	TRBJ2-3	ASSDGLGGYTQY
NA	NA	12	TRBV30	TRBJ1-6	AWSRTGLNSPLH
NA	NA	12	TRBV7-2	TRBJ2-1	ASSTGTIYNEQF
many	NA	10	TRBV2	TRBJ2-3	ASRTNTDTQY
NA	NA	10	TRBV30	TRBJ2-7	AWRGKGYEQY
few	NA	16	TRBV7-9	TRBJ2-2	ASSLGFHLIDLDGELF
few	TRBD1	11	TRBV2	TRBJ1-2	ASSSTGGDGYT
NA	TRBD1	15	TRBV27	TRBJ1-6	ASKGPGGAVANSPLH